A single sample gave rise to the 26 T cell receptor beta chains below, sequenced in a study of metastatic and nonmetastatic thyroid tumors. Before thyroid surgery, none of the patients had received any treatment. TCRdb called clones again from the PCR reads with MiXCR. The sample shows about 33,000 clones, roughly a sixth of them seen only once. Specimen: blood. The receptors derive from a male donor with papillary thyroid cancer or a benign thyroid nodule (not recorded which). Some clones in this sample may be carry-over from other donors' samples.

This clone was recorded many times. The chain carries TRBV7-9 and TRBJ2-1; D is possibly TRBD2 (7 bases). This CDR3 is 15 amino acids long. V shed 1 base and J shed 6 bases, with 13 bases lying between them. The V gene's germline CDR1 is SEHNR and CDR2 FQNEAQ (reference sequence). The CDR3, as DNA: TGTGCCAGCAGCTTAGGGGGGGGGGCCCCCAATGAGCAGTTCTTC. It encodes CASSLGGGAPNEQFF.

In this sample, this clone turned up many times. The V and J genes are TRBV20-1 and TRBJ2-1, with D maybe TRBD2 (6 bases). The CDR3 runs to 15 residues. V was trimmed by 0 bases and J by 0 bases, leaving 9 bases between them. Germline assignment: CDR1 DFQATT and CDR2 SNEGSKA (reference sequence). CDR3: CSARDIGSSYNEQFF. The CDR3 DNA sequence: TGCAGTGCTAGAGATATCGGGAGCTCCTACAATGAGCAGTTCTTC.

This clone has ten or more counts. The chain combines TRBV12-3 or TRBV12-4 with TRBJ2-3, with D possibly being TRBD2 (5 bases). V lost 5 bases to trimming and J lost 1 base, with 16 bases between them. This CDR3 comprises 16 residues. CDR3 residues: CASSPSSSSGTDTQYF. CDR3 bases: TGTGCCAGCAGTCCCAGCTCTAGCTCTGGCACAGATACGCAGTATTTT.

This sequence joins TRBV12-5 and TRBJ2-7, with 13 bases fitting TRBD2. The trim removed 0 bases at V and 4 bases at J, leaving 9 bases unmatched. Germline CDR1 LGHNT, CDR2 FRNRAP. The CDR3 loop spans 18 amino acids. The CDR3 sequence is CASGLVRGTSGTVYEQYF. The CDR3 DNA sequence: TGTGCTAGTGGTTTGGTACGAGGGACTAGCGGGACAGTTTACGAGCAGTACTTC.

This clone has a count of ten or more. This chain uses TRBV20-1 with TRBJ2-1; 7 bases agree with TRBD2. Germline CDR1 reads DFQATT; CDR2 reads SNEGSKA (reference sequence). The CDR3 is made up of 15 amino acids. V was pared by 5 bases and J by 10 bases, with 17 bases of the junction left unmatched. The CDR3 sequence: CSAPPGGSRLREQFF. DNA for the CDR3: TGCAGTGCTCCCCCAGGCGGGAGCCGTTTAAGGGAGCAGTTCTTC.

This clone is deemed medium-sized. This rearrangement joins TRBV6-1 to TRBJ2-7, with 13 bases lining up with TRBD2. V shed 4 bases, J shed 0 bases, and the junction held 3 bases outside the gene matches. This CDR3 comprises 16 residues. CDR1 and CDR2 from the germline V gene are MNHNS and SASEGT. The CDR3 DNA sequence: TGTGCCAGCAGTGGTCGGACTAGCGGGAGCTCCTACGAGCAGTACTTC. As protein: CASSGRTSGSSYEQYF.

This rearrangement joins TRBV28 to TRBJ2-7, with D possibly matching TRBD2 (5 bases). Germline lookup yields CDR1 MDHEN and CDR2 SYDVKM. The V end lost 3 bases, the J end lost 2 bases, and 23 bases lay between the germline ends. This CDR3 spans 18 amino acids. This CDR3 reads CASSLYMMDSYKTYEQYF. The CDR3 nucleotides read TGTGCCAGCAGTTTGTATATGATGGACTCTTATAAGACCTACGAGCAGTACTTC. Full variable domain (missing parts from reference TRBV28 and TRBJ2-7): DVKVTQSSRYLVKRTGEKVFLECVQDMDHENMFWYRQDPGLGLRLIYFSYDVKMKEKGDIPEGYSVSREKKERFSLILESASTNQTSMYLCASSLYMMDSYKTYEQYFGPGTRLTVT.

This clone was seen many times. V usage is TRBV19 and J usage is TRBJ1-4; the D is unclear. This CDR3 is 15 amino acids long. V lost 6 bases and J lost 0, with 11 bases in between. Germline V gives CDR1 LNHDA, CDR2 SQIVND (reference sequence). CDR3 bases: TGTGCCAGTAGGACGACGAGGTCAACTAATGAAAAACTGTTTTTT. Its protein is CASRTTRSTNEKLFF.

Details on this clone: A read error may be the cause here, since a much bigger clone is one base away. The chain is built from TRBV5-4 and TRBJ2-7; D not resolved. Germline CDR1 reads SGHNT; CDR2 reads YYREEE (reference sequence). V lost 3 bases, J lost 6 bases, and 10 bases lay in between. The CDR3 consists of 12 residues. As DNA, the CDR3 is TGTGCCAGCAGCTCACCAGTGGGCGAGCAGTACTTC. Its protein is CASSSPVGEQYF.

This clone occurred many times. The CDR3 is CASSPRVQNSYGYTF. The CDR3 DNA sequence: TGTGCCAGCAGCCCCCGAGTACAGAATTCATATGGCTACACCTTC. The rearrangement links TRBV9 to TRBJ1-2, with D unresolved. V shed 4 bases and J shed 5 bases, with 18 bases lying between them. CDR3 size: 15 residues. In germline, CDR1 is SGDLS, CDR2 YYNGEE.

This clone occurred once. One junction end disagrees with the germline gene, perhaps due to a read error. The chain carries TRBV2 and TRBJ1-1; unclear D gene. Germline values: CDR1 SNHLY, CDR2 FYNNEI. CDR3 length: 16 residues. CDR3 sequence (DNA): TGTGCCAGCACTTCGCTGGCCGAGGGCACGGGCACTGAAGTTTTCTTT. Its protein product is CASTSLAEGTGTEVFF.

The table lists this clone with a few counts. The chain combines TRBV6-1 with TRBJ1-3; possibly TRBD1 for D (6 bases). Germline V gene sequence: CDR1 MNHNS, CDR2 SASEGT. CDR3 length: 15 residues. V lost 5 bases and J 2 bases, leaving 13 bases between the germline ends. The CDR3 DNA follows: TGTGCCAGCAGTCAATACAGGGAGGCTGGAAACACCATATATTTT. Encoded protein: CASSQYREAGNTIYF.

In this sample, this clone turned up many times. The CDR3: CASSSPGGEQYF. As DNA, the CDR3 is TGTGCCAGCAGCTCACCAGGGGGCGAGCAGTACTTC. V usage is TRBV5-4 and J usage is TRBJ2-7; the match to TRBD1 covers 7 bases. The germline V gene encodes CDR1 SGHNT and CDR2 YYREEE (reference sequence). This CDR3 region has 12 residues. V shed 3 bases and J 6 bases; nucleotides not matched to a gene: 3.

The sample holds many counts of this clone. The rearrangement joins TRBV12-3 or TRBV12-4 to TRBJ1-2, with 9 bases lining up with TRBD1. With V trimmed by 5 bases and J by 2 bases, 6 bases remained unmatched. This CDR3 has 15 residues. CDR3 in amino acids: CASSPGTGFNYGYTF. For the CDR3, the DNA is TGTGCCAGCAGTCCAGGGACAGGGTTCAACTATGGCTACACCTTC.

In this sample, this clone turned up many times. V and J are TRBV7-8 and TRBJ1-1; the D gene is possibly TRBD1 (6 bases). The CDR3 runs 13 residues. V lost 5 bases and J lost 1, with 8 bases in between. From germline, CDR1 is SGHVS and CDR2 FQNEAQ. This CDR3 reads CASSQGQNTEAFF. The CDR3 coding sequence is TGTGCCAGCAGCCAGGGACAGAACACTGAAGCTTTCTTT.

This clone has just a few counts. The junction and the germline gene differ at one end; a read error may be behind it. The chain combines TRBV19 with TRBJ2-7; D is unresolved. The germline gives CDR1 LNHDA, CDR2 SQIVND (reference sequence). The CDR3 length is 14 residues. CDR3 DNA sequence: TGTGCCGGTAGTATATCGAGTTCTACCTACGAGCAGTACTTC. Protein product: CAGSISSSTYEQYF.

This clone was found many times. V is TRBV28 and J is TRBJ2-1, with 10 bases identical to TRBD2. The CDR3 spans 15 residues. Germline CDR1 and CDR2: MDHEN and SYDVKM. J gave up 2 bases and V 5 bases, and 3 bases lay outside the gene matches. CDR3 sequence reads: CASSGTSVTYNEQFF. DNA of the CDR3: TGTGCCAGCAGTGGGACTAGCGTCACCTACAATGAGCAGTTCTTC.

This clone was detected a few times. The chain recombines TRBV6-2 or TRBV6-3 with TRBJ2-7, with D possibly being TRBD1 (6 bases). The germline V and J ends were trimmed by 6 bases and 3 bases, with 12 bases remaining between them. The CDR3 is 13 residues long. CDR1 and CDR2 from the germline V gene are MNHEY and SVGEGT. The CDR3 region has the DNA TGTGCCAGCAGCCTTCAGGGGATCTACGAGCAGTACTTC. Protein sequence: CASSLQGIYEQYF.

This chain connects TRBV15 to TRBJ2-3; no clear D. V lost 2 bases and J 2 bases, leaving 8 bases between the germline ends. Germline V gene lookup returns CDR1 LNHNV and CDR2 YYDKDF (reference sequence). CDR3 length: 14 amino acids. Here the CDR3 reads CATSRPGHTDTQYF. The CDR3 DNA reads TGTGCCACCAGCAGACCGGGCCACACAGATACGCAGTATTTT. The complete variable domain, with remaining parts taken from reference TRBV15 and TRBJ2-3, reads DAMVIQNPRYQVTQFGKPVTLSCSQTLNHNVMYWYQQKSSQAPKLLFHYYDKDFNNEADTPDNFQSRRPNTSFCFLDIRSPGLGDTAMYLCATSRPGHTDTQYFGPGTRLTVL.

This clone was seen ten or more times. The chain uses TRBV12-3 or TRBV12-4 and TRBJ1-6; D unresolved. The length of the CDR3 is 17 residues. Trimming stripped 7 bases from V and 4 bases from J, with 20 bases between. The CDR3 reads CASTPPRVEGYNSPLHF. The CDR3 region has the DNA TGTGCCAGCACCCCGCCCCGGGTAGAGGGATATAATTCACCCCTCCACTTT.

V gene TRBV30 combines with J gene TRBJ1-3; D might be TRBD1 (5 bases). This CDR3 has 14 amino acids. The V end lost 6 bases, the J end lost 4 bases, and 16 bases lay between the germline ends. The germline V gene has CDR1 GTSNPN and CDR2 SVGIG (reference sequence). CDR3 sequence (DNA): TGTGCCTGCAGGCCCGGGGCATACGGAAACACCATATATTTT. This gives the protein CACRPGAYGNTIYF. Combining the CDR3 with reference TRBV30 and TRBJ1-3 gives the whole variable domain SQTIHQWPATLVQPVGSPLSLECTVEGTSNPNLYWYRQAAGRGLQLLFYSVGIGQISSEVPQNLSASRPQDRQFILSSKKLLLSDSGFYLCACRPGAYGNTIYFGEGSWLTVV.

This sequence joins TRBV6-1 and TRBJ2-1, with D tentatively TRBD2 (5 bases). CDR1 is MNHNS and CDR2 is SASEGT in the germline V gene. The CDR3 loop spans 16 amino acids. V gave up 1 base and J gave up 6 bases, with 16 bases separating them. The CDR3 coding sequence is TGTGCCAGCAGTGAAGGGGCGTGCGGGCACTGCAATGAGCAGTTCTTC. As protein: CASSEGACGHCNEQFF.

In this sample, this clone turned up many times. J is TRBJ2-3 and V is TRBV5-1; D might be TRBD1 (6 bases). Germline loops: CDR1 SGHRS, CDR2 YFSETQ. Trimming removed 2 bases at V and 4 bases at J, with 14 bases between. The CDR3 covers 15 residues. The CDR3 loop reads CASSFIGGHSDTQYF. The CDR3 DNA follows: TGCGCCAGCAGCTTTATTGGGGGACATTCAGATACGCAGTATTTT.

This clone was counted at least ten times. The chain couples TRBV20-1 to TRBJ2-3, with D hard to call. This CDR3 has 12 residues. Trimming removed 5 bases at V and 7 bases at J, with 13 bases between. Germline CDR1 is DFQATT and CDR2 is SNEGSKA (reference sequence). The CDR3 region is CSAPMAQNTQYF. The CDR3 region has the DNA TGCAGTGCTCCGATGGCACAGAATACGCAGTATTTT.

This clone was detected many times. This chain connects TRBV19 to TRBJ2-7, with 10 bases identical to TRBD2. Unmatched junction bases numbered 6, after V lost 5 bases and J lost 5 bases. The CDR3 spans 14 residues. Germline assignment: CDR1 LNHDA and CDR2 SQIVND (reference sequence). CDR3 nucleotides: TGTGCCAGTAGTTCCAGCGGGAGGGCCCACGAGCAGTACTTC. As protein: CASSSSGRAHEQYF.

Ten or more counts support this clone. The V gene is TRBV6-2 or TRBV6-3, the J gene TRBJ2-3; 7 positions match TRBD2. CDR3 length: 13 amino acids. Unmatched junction bases numbered 4, after V lost 6 bases and J lost 4 bases. The germline V gene encodes CDR1 MNHEY and CDR2 SVGEGT. DNA for the CDR3: TGTGCCAGCAGCTGGGGGGGGGCAGATACGCAGTATTTT. Its protein is CASSWGGADTQYF.